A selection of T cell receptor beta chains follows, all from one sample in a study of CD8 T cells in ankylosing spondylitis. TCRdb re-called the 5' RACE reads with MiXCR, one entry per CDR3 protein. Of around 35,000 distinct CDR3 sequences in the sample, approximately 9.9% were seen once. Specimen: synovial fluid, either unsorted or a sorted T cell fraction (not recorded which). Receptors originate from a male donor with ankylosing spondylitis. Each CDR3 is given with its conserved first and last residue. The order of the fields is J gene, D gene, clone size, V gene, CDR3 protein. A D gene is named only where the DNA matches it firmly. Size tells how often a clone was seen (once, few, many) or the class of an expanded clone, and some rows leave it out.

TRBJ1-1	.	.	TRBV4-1	CASSQELRFAEAFF
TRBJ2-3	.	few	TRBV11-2	CASSLDQGLAQYF
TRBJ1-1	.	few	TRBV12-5	CASGSEVGTEAFF
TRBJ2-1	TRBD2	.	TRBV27	CASRGRLAGGLYNEQFF
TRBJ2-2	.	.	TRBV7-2	CASSRLYPRNTGELFF
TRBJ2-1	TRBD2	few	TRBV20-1	CSARGAGGKYNEQFF
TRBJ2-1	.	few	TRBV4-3	CASRQSLGSYNEQFF
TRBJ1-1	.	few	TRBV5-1	CASSEDSIEAFF
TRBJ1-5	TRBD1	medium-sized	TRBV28	CASSRTGDDQPQHF
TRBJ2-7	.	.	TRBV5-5	CASSFSRVGNEQYF
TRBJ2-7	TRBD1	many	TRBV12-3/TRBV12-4	CASSWDSEYEQYF
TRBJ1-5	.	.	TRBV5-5	CASSLSLTWDIQNQPQHF
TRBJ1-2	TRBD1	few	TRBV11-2	CASNNKKGTALYEGYTF
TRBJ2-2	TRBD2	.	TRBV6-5	CASSYSGTANAGELFF
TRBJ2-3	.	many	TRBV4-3	CASSLLTGWPQYF
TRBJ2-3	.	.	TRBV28	CASRRSSTDTQYF
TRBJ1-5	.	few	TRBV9	CASPSGYSNQPQHF
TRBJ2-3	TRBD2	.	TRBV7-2	CASSLGTRGILTDTQYF
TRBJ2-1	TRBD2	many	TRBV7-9	CASSPQTSGVYNEQFF
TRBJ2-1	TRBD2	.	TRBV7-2	CASSLALAGGPGEQFF
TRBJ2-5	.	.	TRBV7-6	CASSLGELETQYF
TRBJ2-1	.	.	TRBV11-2	CASSFQTTGYEQFF
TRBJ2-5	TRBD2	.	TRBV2	CASSGTSGSKETQYF
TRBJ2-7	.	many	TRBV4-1	CASSGPEPYEQYF
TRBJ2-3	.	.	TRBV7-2	CASSLDRTDTQYF
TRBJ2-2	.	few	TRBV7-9	CASSSRVLGTGELFF
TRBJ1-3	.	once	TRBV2	CASSEESSGNTIYF
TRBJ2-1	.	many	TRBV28	CASSETYEQFF
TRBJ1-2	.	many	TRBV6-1	CASSTEDRYYGYTF
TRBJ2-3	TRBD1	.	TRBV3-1	CASSQLSGGLDTQYF
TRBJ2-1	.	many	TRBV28	CASSFLAVKYNEQFF
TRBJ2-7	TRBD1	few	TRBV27	CASSLRPGQGSFEQYF
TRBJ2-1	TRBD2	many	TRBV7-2	CASSLPPGTSNEQFF
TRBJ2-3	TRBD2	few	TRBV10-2	CASSDAGGPTDTQYF
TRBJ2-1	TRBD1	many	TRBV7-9	CASSHLGQGNNEQFF
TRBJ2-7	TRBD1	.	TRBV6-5	CASSYSGDSSYEQYF
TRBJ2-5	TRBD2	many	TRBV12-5	CASGLVSGRLQETQYF
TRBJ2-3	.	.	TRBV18	CASSPFEGGLGTDTQYF
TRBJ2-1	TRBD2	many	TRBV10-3	CAIRPGTSGRTGTYNEQFF
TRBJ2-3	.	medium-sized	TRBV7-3	CASSLMSGSTDTQYF
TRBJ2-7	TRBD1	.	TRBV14	CASSQDWGTGVDEQYF
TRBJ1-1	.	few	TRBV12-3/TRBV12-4	CASSLAGIGTEAFF
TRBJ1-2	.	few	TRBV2	CASSLSGLPGYTF
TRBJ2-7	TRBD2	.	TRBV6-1	CASNPPGTSGRGEQYF
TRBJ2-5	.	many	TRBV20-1	CSAKRAPSIQETQYF
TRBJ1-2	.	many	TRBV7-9	CASRDAPYGYTF